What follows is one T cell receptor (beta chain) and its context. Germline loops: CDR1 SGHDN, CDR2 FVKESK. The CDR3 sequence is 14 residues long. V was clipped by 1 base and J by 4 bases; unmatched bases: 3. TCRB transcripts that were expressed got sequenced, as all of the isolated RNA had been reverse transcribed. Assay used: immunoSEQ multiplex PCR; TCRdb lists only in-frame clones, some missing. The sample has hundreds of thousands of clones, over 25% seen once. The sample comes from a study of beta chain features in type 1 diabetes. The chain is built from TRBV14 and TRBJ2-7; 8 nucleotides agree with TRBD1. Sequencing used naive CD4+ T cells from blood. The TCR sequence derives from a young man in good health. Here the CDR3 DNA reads TGTGCCAGCAGCCAAGCGGACAGGGTGTACGAGCAGTACTTC. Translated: CASSQADRVYEQYF. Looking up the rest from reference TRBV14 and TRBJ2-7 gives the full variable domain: EAGVTQFPSHSVIEKGQTVTLRCDPISGHDNLYWYRRVMGKEIKFLLHFVKESKQDESGMPNNRFLAERTGGTYSTLKVQPAELEDSGVYFCASSQADRVYEQYFGPGTRLTVT.